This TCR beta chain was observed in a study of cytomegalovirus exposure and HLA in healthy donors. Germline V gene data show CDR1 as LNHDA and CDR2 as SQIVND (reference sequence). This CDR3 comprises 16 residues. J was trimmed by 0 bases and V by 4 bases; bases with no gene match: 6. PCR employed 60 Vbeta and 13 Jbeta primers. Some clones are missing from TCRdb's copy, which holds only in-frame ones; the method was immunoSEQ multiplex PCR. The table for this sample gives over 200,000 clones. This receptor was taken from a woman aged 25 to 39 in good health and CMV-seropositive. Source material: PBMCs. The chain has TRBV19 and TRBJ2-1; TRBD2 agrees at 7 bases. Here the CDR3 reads CASSTSGSSSYNEQFF. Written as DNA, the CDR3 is TGTGCCAGTAGTACTAGCGGATCGAGCTCCTACAATGAGCAGTTCTTC.